This TCR beta chain derives from a study of blood T cell repertoires in COVID-19. Study information: Researchers got acute and convalescent COVID-19 samples from the United States, Italy and Spain. From T cells, B-cell-depleted T cells, or PBMCs came the material, which was cDNA or gDNA.

Methods used by the authors: By means of reference gene primer amplification, nucleated cell counts were estimated. The protocol was immunoSEQ multiplex PCR, while the TCRdb copy is restricted to in-frame clones and leaves out a portion. V, J and clone size reflect that table, while D and trimming were determined from the DNA. The profile shows 100,000 to 150,000 clones, over 75% of them singletons. This clone was seen just once. J lost 3 bases, V lost 7 bases, and 4 bases had no gene match. The CDR3 spans 14 residues. Germline loops: CDR1 SNHLY, CDR2 FYNNEI. Sequencing was performed on peripheral blood. The receptor was derived from a woman aged 80 or older with acute or convalescent COVID-19. V is TRBV2 and J is TRBJ1-1; 11 bases agree with TRBD1. In nucleotides, the CDR3 is TGTGCCAGCAATCGGGACAGGGGGGACACTGAAGCTTTCTTT. This encodes CASNRDRGDTEAFF. Filled out from reference TRBV2 and TRBJ1-1, the complete variable domain reads EPEVTQTPSHQVTQMGQEVILRCVPISNHLYFYWYRQILGQKVEFLVSFYNNEISEKSEIFDDQFSVERPDGSNFTLKIRSTKLEDSAMYFCASNRDRGDTEAFFGQGTRLTVV.